The 16 T cell receptor beta chains presented below share a single source sample, sequenced in a study of neurological immune-mediated disorders. TCRdb processed the 5' RACE reads anew with MiXCR; each CDR3 protein has one entry. The table lists about 79,000 distinct CDR3 sequences, 14% of them singletons. Sequenced material: PBMCs. These receptors were obtained from a woman between 45 and 65 years old in good health.

This clonotype was seen repeatedly, ten times or more. The chain's CDR3 is CASSQGQVTDTQYF. The CDR3 DNA follows: TGTGCCAGCAGCCAAGGACAGGTTACAGATACGCAGTATTTT. The chain employs TRBV7-2 and TRBJ2-3, with TRBD1 identical over 7 bases. The CDR3 runs to 14 residues. V lost 5 bases to trimming and J lost 3 bases; unmatched junction nucleotides: 5. Germline CDR1 is SGHTA and CDR2 is FQGNSA. The complete variable domain, with remaining parts taken from reference TRBV7-2 and TRBJ2-3, reads GAGVSQSPSNKVTEKGKDVELRCDPISGHTALYWYRQSLGQGLEFLIYFQGNSAPDKSGLPSDRFSAERTGGSVSTLTIQRTQQEDSAVYLCASSQGQVTDTQYFGPGTRLTVL.

The sample holds many counts of this clonotype. The V gene is TRBV5-1, the J gene TRBJ1-3, with D hard to call. The CDR3 is 16 residues long. The germline V gene has CDR1 SGHRS and CDR2 YFSETQ. Trimming removed 0 bases at V and 0 bases at J, with 10 bases between. The CDR3 sequence: CASSLEGESSGNTIYF. The CDR3 DNA is TGCGCCAGCAGCTTGGAAGGAGAGAGCTCTGGAAACACCATATATTTT.

The chain uses TRBV30 and TRBJ2-7; D remains unclear. This CDR3 has 17 amino acids. Germline V CDR1 and CDR2: GTSNPN, SVGIG (reference sequence). V lost 0 bases and J lost 0, with 18 bases in between. CDR3: CAWSVRFGSSSSYEQYF. CDR3 DNA: TGTGCCTGGAGTGTACGTTTTGGCAGCTCCAGCTCCTACGAGCAGTACTTC. The variable domain in full, completed from reference TRBV30 and TRBJ2-7, reads SQTIHQWPATLVQPVGSPLSLECTVEGTSNPNLYWYRQAAGRGLQLLFYSVGIGQISSEVPQNLSASRPQDRQFILSSKKLLLSDSGFYLCAWSVRFGSSSSYEQYFGPGTRLTVT.

The sample holds many counts of this clonotype. The V call is TRBV7-2, the J call TRBJ1-2; no clear D gene. CDR3 length: 15 amino acids. The germline V gene encodes CDR1 SGHTA and CDR2 FQGNSA. The V gene lost 1 base and the J gene lost 2 bases, with 11 bases spanning the gap. CDR3 residues: CASSLGYNANYGYTF. DNA for the CDR3: TGTGCCAGCAGCTTAGGGTACAACGCCAACTATGGCTACACCTTC.

This clonotype was counted a single time. The chain recombines TRBV12-3 or TRBV12-4 with TRBJ1-1, with 9 bases identical to TRBD1. Trimming removed 6 bases from V and 5 bases from J; junction bases left unmatched: 4. The CDR3 length is 13 residues. The CDR3 here is CASSLDRGTEAFF. In DNA, the CDR3 is TGTGCCAGCAGCTTGGACAGGGGAACTGAAGCTTTCTTT.

This clonotype occurred many times. J is TRBJ2-2 and V is TRBV24-1, with a tentative D call TRBD1 (6 bases). The CDR3 loop spans 16 amino acids. Trimming stripped 5 bases from V and 3 bases from J, with 15 bases between. Germline loops: CDR1 KGHDR, CDR2 SFDVKD. The CDR3 reads CATSAGRTAHTGELFF. CDR3 sequence (DNA): TGTGCCACCAGTGCAGGAAGGACAGCCCACACCGGGGAGCTGTTTTTT.

This clonotype was observed at least ten times. This chain links TRBV3-1 with TRBJ2-6; D is unresolved. The CDR3 contains 15 residues. Trimming shortened V by 2 bases and J by 0 bases, and 5 bases separated the two germline ends. Germline loops: CDR1 LGHDT, CDR2 YNNKEL (reference sequence). In DNA, the CDR3 is TGTGCCAGCAGCCAAACAGCCTCTGGGGCCAACGTCCTGACTTTC. Translation: CASSQTASGANVLTF.

At least ten counts were recorded for this clonotype. The V call is TRBV20-1, the J call TRBJ2-1; a possible D gene is TRBD1 (6 bases). V lost 0 bases, J lost 9 bases, and 21 bases lay in between. Germline-derived CDR1 and CDR2 are DFQATT and SNEGSKA (reference sequence). This CDR3 has 16 amino acids. The CDR3 region has the DNA TGCAGTGCTAGAGATCTCAGGCAGGGGATTGGCGGTGAGCAGTTCTTC. Residues: CSARDLRQGIGGEQFF.

Many counts were recorded for this clonotype. The chain uses TRBV28 and TRBJ2-2; either TRBD1 or TRBD2 may supply D (6 bases each). Trimming stripped 8 bases from V and 1 base from J, with 8 bases between. From germline, CDR1 is MDHEN and CDR2 SYDVKM. The CDR3 has 13 residues. The DNA of the CDR3 is TGTGCCAGCCGGGGGCAGAACACCGGGGAGCTGTTTTTT. This codes for CASRGQNTGELFF.

The sample holds many counts of this clonotype. This chain connects TRBV4-1 to TRBJ2-5, with TRBD1 identical over 8 bases. V lost 2 bases and J lost 5; bases outside the gene matches: 1. There are 13 residues in the CDR3. Per germline, CDR1 MGHRA and CDR2 YSYEKL. CDR3 nucleotides: TGCGCCAGCAGCCAATGGACAGGGGAGACCCAGTACTTC. It translates to CASSQWTGETQYF.

This clonotype was seen many times. This chain connects TRBV5-1 to TRBJ2-5; D is possibly TRBD1 (6 bases). This CDR3 is 13 amino acids long. Germline V gene lookup returns CDR1 SGHRS and CDR2 YFSETQ. V shed 4 bases and J shed 2 bases, with 9 bases lying between them. The CDR3 nucleotides read TGCGCCAGCAGCAGGGACATTCAAGAGACCCAGTACTTC. Translated, it gives CASSRDIQETQYF.

Ten or more counts support this clonotype. The genes are TRBV3-1 and TRBJ2-1, with D uncertain. V lost 4 bases, J lost 8 bases, and 6 bases lay in between. CDR3 length equals 11 residues. CDR1 and CDR2 from the germline V gene are LGHDT and YNNKEL (reference sequence). Written as DNA, the CDR3 is TGTGCCAGCAGCCTTATGGATGAGCAGTTCTTC. Amino acid sequence: CASSLMDEQFF.

This clonotype was detected ten times or more. The chain employs TRBV5-1 and TRBJ2-7; TRBD2 is a possible D gene (5 bases). CDR1 is SGHRS and CDR2 is YFSETQ in the germline V gene. V was clipped by 6 bases and J by 2 bases, with 15 bases between them. The CDR3 contains 14 residues. CDR3 in amino acids: CASTPGGGPYEQYF. The CDR3 DNA is TGCGCCAGCACCCCAGGCGGAGGACCCTACGAGCAGTACTTC.

Remarks on this clonotype: A much larger clone differs by one base, so this may be a read error. V usage is TRBV5-1 and J usage is TRBJ1-1, with D perhaps matching TRBD1 (6 bases). From germline, CDR1 is SGHRS and CDR2 YFSETQ. This CDR3 has 16 residues. The CDR3 sequence is CASRLGVGGQEAEAFF. The CDR3 DNA reads TGCGCCAGCAGATTGGGGGTTGGGGGACAAGAGGCTGAAGCTTTCTTT.

There are many counts of this clonotype. As DNA, the CDR3 is TGCGCCAGCAGCTCAGATCCAACAGGGTCCTACGAGCAGTACTTC. It is translated as CASSSDPTGSYEQYF. The chain employs TRBV5-1 and TRBJ2-7; D is possibly TRBD1 (6 bases). The germline V gene has CDR1 SGHRS and CDR2 YFSETQ. Trimming left V 3 bases short and J 1 base short, with 14 bases between. This CDR3 comprises 15 residues.

The gene calls are TRBV19 and TRBJ1-5, with D unclear. The CDR3 consists of 12 residues. Trimming cost V 4 bases and J 4 bases, with 5 bases left between them. The germline CDR1 and CDR2 sequences are LNHDA and SQIVND (reference sequence). This CDR3 reads CASSTNNQPQHF. CDR3 nucleotides: TGTGCCAGTAGTACCAATAATCAGCCCCAGCATTTT.